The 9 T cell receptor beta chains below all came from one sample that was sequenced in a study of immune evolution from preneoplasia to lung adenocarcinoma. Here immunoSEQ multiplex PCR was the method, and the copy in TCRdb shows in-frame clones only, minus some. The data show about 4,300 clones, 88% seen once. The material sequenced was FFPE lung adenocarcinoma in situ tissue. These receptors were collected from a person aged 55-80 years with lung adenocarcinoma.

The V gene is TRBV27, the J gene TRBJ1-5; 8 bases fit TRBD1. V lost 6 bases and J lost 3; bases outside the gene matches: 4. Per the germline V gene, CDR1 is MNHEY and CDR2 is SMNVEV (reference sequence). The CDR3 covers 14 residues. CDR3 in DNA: TGTGCCAGCAGAAGGACAGGGTACAATCAGCCCCAGCATTTT. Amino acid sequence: CASRRTGYNQPQHF.

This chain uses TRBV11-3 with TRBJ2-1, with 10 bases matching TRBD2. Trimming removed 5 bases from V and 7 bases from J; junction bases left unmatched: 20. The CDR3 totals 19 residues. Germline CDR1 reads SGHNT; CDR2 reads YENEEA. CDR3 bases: TGTGCCAGCAGCCTAACCGGGACTAGCGCTTCCTTTTCATTAAATGAGCAGTTCTTC. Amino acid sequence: CASSLTGTSASFSLNEQFF.

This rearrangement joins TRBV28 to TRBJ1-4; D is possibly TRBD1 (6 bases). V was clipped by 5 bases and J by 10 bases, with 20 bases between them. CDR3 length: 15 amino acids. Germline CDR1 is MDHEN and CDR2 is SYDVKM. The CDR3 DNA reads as TGTGCCAGCAGTCCCTCTGGGGGCGGCGTTGGAAAACTGTTTTTT. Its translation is CASSPSGGGVGKLFF.

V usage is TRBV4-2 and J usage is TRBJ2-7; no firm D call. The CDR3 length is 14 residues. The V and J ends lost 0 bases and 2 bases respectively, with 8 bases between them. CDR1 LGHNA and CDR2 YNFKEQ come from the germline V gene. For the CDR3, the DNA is TGTGCCAGCAGCCAAGATTCATGGGCCTACGAGCAGTACTTC. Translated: CASSQDSWAYEQYF.

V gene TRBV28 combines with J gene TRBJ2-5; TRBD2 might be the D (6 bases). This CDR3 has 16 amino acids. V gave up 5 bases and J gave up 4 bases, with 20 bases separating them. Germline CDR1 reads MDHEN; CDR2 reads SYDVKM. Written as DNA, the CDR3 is TGTGCCAGCAGTACAACCCGGAGGGGAGGTGGAGAGACCCAGTACTTC. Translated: CASSTTRRGGGETQYF. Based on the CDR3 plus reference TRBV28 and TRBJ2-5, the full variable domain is DVKVTQSSRYLVKRTGEKVFLECVQDMDHENMFWYRQDPGLGLRLIYFSYDVKMKEKGDIPEGYSVSREKKERFSLILESASTNQTSMYLCASSTTRRGGGETQYFGPGTRLLVL.

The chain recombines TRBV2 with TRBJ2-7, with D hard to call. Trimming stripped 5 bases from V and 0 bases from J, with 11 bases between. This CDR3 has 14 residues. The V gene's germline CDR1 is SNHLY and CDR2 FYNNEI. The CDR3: CASSYSGLSYEQYF. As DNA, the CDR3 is TGTGCCAGCAGTTATTCAGGTCTCTCCTACGAGCAGTACTTC.

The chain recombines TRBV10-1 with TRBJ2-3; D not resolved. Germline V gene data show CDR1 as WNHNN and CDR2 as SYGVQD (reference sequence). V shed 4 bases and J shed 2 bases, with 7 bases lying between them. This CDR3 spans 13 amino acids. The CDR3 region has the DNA TGCGCCAGCAGTGTGGTCATCACAGATACGCAGTATTTT. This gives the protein CASSVVITDTQYF.

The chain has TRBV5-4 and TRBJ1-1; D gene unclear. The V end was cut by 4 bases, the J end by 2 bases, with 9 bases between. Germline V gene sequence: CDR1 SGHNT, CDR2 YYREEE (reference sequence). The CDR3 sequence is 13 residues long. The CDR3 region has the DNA TGTGCCAGCAGCCTCCCACCAAACACTGAAGCTTTCTTT. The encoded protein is CASSLPPNTEAFF.

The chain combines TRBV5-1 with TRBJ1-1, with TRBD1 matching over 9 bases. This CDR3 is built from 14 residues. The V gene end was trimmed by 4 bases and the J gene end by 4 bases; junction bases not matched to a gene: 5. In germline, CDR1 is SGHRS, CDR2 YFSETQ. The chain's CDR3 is CASSPGTGFTEAFF. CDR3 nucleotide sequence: TGCGCCAGCAGCCCCGGGACAGGGTTCACTGAAGCTTTCTTT.